One and the same sample provided the 31 T cell receptor beta chains below, sequenced in a study of blood T cell repertoires in COVID-19. Sequencing used immunoSEQ multiplex PCR; TCRdb keeps in-frame clones, though not all of them. This sample has approximately 60,000 clones, with roughly 92% found just once. The material sequenced was peripheral blood. These receptors were collected from a man aged 70-80 years with active COVID-19.

The chain has TRBV5-4 and TRBJ2-1; possibly TRBD2 for D (6 bases). With 3 bases removed from V and 6 bases from J, the gap between germline ends came to 13 bases. The CDR3 is made up of 14 amino acids. Germline CDR1 reads SGHNT; CDR2 reads YYREEE (reference sequence). The CDR3 loop reads CASSWVGGSNEQFF. The CDR3 coding sequence is TGTGCCAGCAGCTGGGTCGGGGGATCCAATGAGCAGTTCTTC.

This chain joins TRBV15 and TRBJ2-2, with D maybe TRBD2 (5 bases). The CDR3 is 16 amino acids. The germline V and J ends were trimmed by 0 bases and 4 bases, with 12 bases remaining between them. Germline V lookup: CDR1 LNHNV, CDR2 YYDKDF (reference sequence). The CDR3 DNA reads TGTGCCACCAGCAGAGATTTTACGGGGATCACCGGGGAGCTGTTTTTT. Protein sequence: CATSRDFTGITGELFF.

CDR3 in amino acids: CASSRQGSQPQHF. CDR3 nucleotide sequence: TGTGCCAGCAGTAGACAGGGGTCTCAGCCCCAGCATTTT. The chain joins TRBV6-5 to TRBJ1-5, with 8 bases aligning to TRBD1. The trim removed 5 bases at V and 6 bases at J, leaving 3 bases unmatched. The CDR3 covers 13 residues. CDR1 is MNHEY and CDR2 is SVGAGI in the germline V gene.

J is TRBJ2-2 and V is TRBV10-3, with D maybe TRBD1 (6 bases). Deletions cut 6 bases from V and 7 bases from J, with 15 bases between. Germline CDR1 reads ENHRY; CDR2 reads SYGVKD. The CDR3 is 14 residues long. The CDR3: CAIRSNREGGELFF. The CDR3 DNA sequence: TGTGCCATCAGGAGTAACAGGGAAGGCGGGGAGCTGTTTTTT.

The chain couples TRBV14 to TRBJ2-7, with TRBD2 identical over 13 bases. Trimming removed 4 bases from V and 3 bases from J; junction bases left unmatched: 3. The CDR3 runs 15 residues. The V gene's germline CDR1 is SGHDN and CDR2 FVKESK. CDR3 DNA sequence: TGTGCCAGCAGCCGTCGGACTAGCGGGAGCTACGAGCAGTACTTC. It encodes CASSRRTSGSYEQYF.

The chain is built from TRBV27 and TRBJ2-3, with TRBD2 as a possible D gene (6 bases). Germline V gene data show CDR1 as MNHEY and CDR2 as SMNVEV (reference sequence). V lost 4 bases and J 1 base, leaving 6 bases between the germline ends. CDR3 length: 13 residues. The CDR3: CASSWGGTDTQYF. The CDR3 nucleotides are TGTGCCAGCAGTTGGGGGGGCACAGATACGCAGTATTTT.

This clone was seen at least ten times. This sequence joins TRBV5-5 and TRBJ2-2; D remains unclear. Trimming took off 0 bases at V and 5 bases at J, with 5 bases between the two ends. Looked up from germline, CDR1 is SGHKS and CDR2 is YYEKEE (reference sequence). CDR3 length: 13 residues. As DNA, the CDR3 is TGTGCCAGCAGCTTGGTACAGACCGGGGAGCTGTTTTTT. Translating gives CASSLVQTGELFF. Supplemented by reference TRBV5-5 and TRBJ2-2, the full variable domain reads DAGVTQSPTHLIKTRGQQVTLRCSPISGHKSVSWYQQVLGQGPQFIFQYYEKEERGRGNFPDRFSARQFPNYSSELNVNALLLGDSALYLCASSLVQTGELFFGEGSRLTVL.

This clone was recorded only once. The rearrangement uses TRBV6-5 and TRBJ2-1; a possible D gene is TRBD2 (6 bases). CDR1 is MNHEY and CDR2 is SVGAGI in the germline V gene. This CDR3 spans 13 amino acids. CDR3 DNA: TGTGCAATGGGGGGTCGGCTGAGCAATGAGCAGTTCTTC. It translates to CAMGGRLSNEQFF.

J is TRBJ1-1 and V is TRBV5-4; 9 bases map to TRBD1. From germline, CDR1 is SGHNT and CDR2 YYREEE (reference sequence). V trimming: 3 bases; J trimming: 12 bases; junction bases outside the gene matches: 12. This CDR3 is built from 14 residues. CDR3 amino acids: CASSSNRDRVTTFF. The CDR3 DNA sequence: TGTGCCAGCAGCTCCAACCGGGACAGGGTCACGACTTTCTTT.

J is TRBJ2-5 and V is TRBV3-1 (or the pseudogene TRBV3-2); 11 bases are a match to TRBD2. The germline V gene encodes CDR1 LGHDT and CDR2 YNNKEL (reference sequence). The ends lost 5 bases at V and 5 bases at J; junction bases unmatched: 7. The CDR3 has 15 amino acids. The CDR3 region is CASSSTSGGWETQYF. CDR3 nucleotides: TGTGCCAGCAGCTCCACTAGCGGGGGATGGGAGACCCAGTACTTC.

CDR3 sequence reads: CASSLMTGNYGYTF. CDR3 sequence (DNA): TGTGCCAGTAGCCTCATGACAGGGAACTATGGCTACACCTTC. This sequence joins TRBV19 and TRBJ1-2; 7 positions match TRBD1. The CDR3 contains 14 residues. Trimming cost V 6 bases and J 2 bases; bases outside gene matches: 6. Per germline, CDR1 LNHDA and CDR2 SQIVND (reference sequence).

The chain couples TRBV7-8 to TRBJ2-3; 9 bases are a match to TRBD1. CDR1 is SGHVS, CDR2 FQNEAQ, per germline. J was trimmed by 0 bases and V by 2 bases; bases with no gene match: 3. This CDR3 has 16 residues. CDR3 in DNA: TGTGCCAGCAGCTTAATGGGACAGGGAAGCACAGATACGCAGTATTTT. Protein sequence: CASSLMGQGSTDTQYF.

The gene calls are TRBV7-8 and TRBJ2-1; 7 bases align to TRBD1. V gave up 2 bases and J gave up 4 bases; unmatched junction bases: 5. The CDR3 has 15 amino acids. Germline V lookup: CDR1 SGHVS, CDR2 FQNEAQ. The CDR3: CASSLKRTGYNEQFF. The DNA of the CDR3 is TGTGCCAGCAGCTTAAAAAGGACAGGTTACAATGAGCAGTTCTTC.

This sequence joins TRBV4-2 and TRBJ2-5, with TRBD2 matching 8 bases. Germline-derived CDR1 and CDR2 are LGHNA and YNFKEQ. The V segment lost 3 bases and the J segment 7 bases; nucleotides outside the gene matches: 10. CDR3 size: 15 residues. The CDR3 reads CASSQEPGLEGTQYF. The CDR3 DNA sequence: TGTGCCAGCAGCCAGGAACCGGGACTAGAAGGGACCCAGTACTTC.

This sequence joins TRBV3-1 (or the pseudogene TRBV3-2) and TRBJ2-1; 9 bases are a match to TRBD2. This CDR3 contains 15 residues. Unmatched junction bases numbered 7, after V lost 2 bases and J lost 8 bases. CDR1 and CDR2 from the germline V gene are LGHDT and YNNKEL (reference sequence). CDR3 sequence reads: CASSQSGGPPHEQFF. The CDR3, as DNA: TGTGCCAGCAGCCAAAGCGGGGGGCCCCCCCATGAGCAGTTCTTC.

The chain uses TRBV7-9 and TRBJ2-3, with 9 nucleotides matching TRBD2. Germline-derived CDR1 and CDR2 are SEHNR and FQNEAQ (reference sequence). The CDR3 spans 16 residues. V shed 1 base, J shed 7 bases, and the junction held 9 bases outside the gene matches. CDR3 in amino acids: CASSLEGGGAGYTQYF. The CDR3 DNA sequence: TGTGCCAGCAGCTTAGAAGGCGGGGGGGCCGGGTATACGCAGTATTTT.

The chain couples TRBV27 to TRBJ2-7, with 9 bases lining up with TRBD1. CDR3 size: 15 residues. V lost 3 bases, J lost 3 bases, and 6 bases stayed unmatched. Germline CDR1 and CDR2: MNHEY and SMNVEV (reference sequence). The CDR3 nucleotides are TGTGCCAGCAGTTTCACAGGGGGCGCCGGCTACGAGCAGTACTTC. This encodes CASSFTGGAGYEQYF.

The V and J genes are TRBV18 and TRBJ1-2; possibly TRBD1 for D (6 bases). CDR3 length: 14 amino acids. V was cut by 3 bases and J by 5 bases, with 13 bases left in between. Germline V gene sequence: CDR1 KGHSH, CDR2 LQKENI. DNA for the CDR3: TGTGCCAGCTCACCTGAAGGTCAGGGGTATGGCTACACCTTC. Translating gives CASSPEGQGYGYTF.

This clone has just one count. The chain carries TRBV5-1 and TRBJ2-1; possibly TRBD2 for D (6 bases). This CDR3 comprises 15 residues. Germline assignment: CDR1 SGHRS and CDR2 YFSETQ. The germline V and J ends were trimmed by 6 bases and 0 bases, with 13 bases remaining between them. The CDR3 here is CASKAAGSSYNEQFF. The CDR3 DNA is TGCGCCAGCAAAGCCGCGGGGAGCTCCTACAATGAGCAGTTCTTC.

The rearrangement links TRBV4-1 to TRBJ1-1, with a possible D match to TRBD1 (5 bases). Germline V CDR1 and CDR2: MGHRA, YSYEKL. V lost 1 base to trimming and J lost 11 bases, with 17 bases between them. The CDR3 is 14 amino acids. CDR3 region: CASSQGGDRGAAFF. Written as DNA, the CDR3 is TGCGCCAGCAGCCAAGGGGGGGATAGAGGGGCTGCTTTCTTT.

CDR3 DNA: TGCGCCAGCAGCCAAGATTTCAGGGGGACCTACAATGAGCAGTTCTTC. Residues: CASSQDFRGTYNEQFF. The V gene is TRBV4-3, the J gene TRBJ2-1, with 7 bases that match TRBD1. Looked up from germline, CDR1 is LGHNA and CDR2 is YSLEER. This CDR3 is 16 amino acids long. After removal of 0 bases from V and 2 bases from J, the junction contained 4 bases not matched to a gene.

The chain recombines TRBV6-6 with TRBJ1-5, with D possibly being TRBD1 (5 bases). This CDR3 is 15 amino acids long. Germline V lookup: CDR1 MNHNY, CDR2 SVGAGI (reference sequence). V was trimmed by 7 bases and J by 2 bases, leaving 15 bases between them. CDR3 nucleotides: TGTGCCAGCACTAACGGGGGATCGGGCAATCAGCCCCAGCATTTT. It encodes CASTNGGSGNQPQHF.

The chain carries TRBV4-3 and TRBJ2-1; 9 bases agree with TRBD2. This CDR3 is built from 17 residues. With 2 bases clipped from V and 6 bases from J, the junction kept 11 bases outside the gene matches. Germline CDR1 is LGHNA and CDR2 is YSLEER. CDR3 nucleotide sequence: TGCGCCAGCAGCCAACCACGTACTAGCGGGTGGGGCAATGAGCAGTTCTTC. It codes for CASSQPRTSGWGNEQFF.

The chain joins TRBV18 to TRBJ2-1, with no clear D. From germline, CDR1 is KGHSH and CDR2 LQKENI. V lost 0 bases, J lost 5 bases, and 17 bases lay in between. The CDR3 is 17 residues long. This chain's CDR3 is CASSPPTRQLTNNEQFF. The CDR3 nucleotides read TGTGCCAGCTCACCACCAACGCGGCAGCTAACCAACAATGAGCAGTTCTTC.

This chain connects TRBV12-1 to TRBJ1-6; the table names TRBD1, a call not compared with the DNA. TRBV12-1 is noted as a pseudogene. The CDR3 length is 13 residues. The CDR3 loop reads CASMVQGDSPLHF. The CDR3 DNA is TGTGCCAGCATGGTACAGGGGGATTCACCCCTCCACTTT.

The genes are TRBV29-1 and TRBJ1-2, with a possible D match to TRBD1 (6 bases). V gave up 2 bases and J gave up 2 bases, with 12 bases separating them. There are 14 residues in the CDR3. Germline V gene data show CDR1 as SQVTM and CDR2 as ANQGSEA. The CDR3 sequence: CSVEPWGQNYGYTF. The CDR3 DNA follows: TGCAGCGTTGAACCGTGGGGACAAAACTATGGCTACACCTTC.

The chain joins TRBV7-2 to TRBJ2-5, with D hard to call. The CDR3 loop spans 11 amino acids. Germline loops: CDR1 SGHTA, CDR2 FQGNSA. V was shortened by 6 bases and J by 4 bases, with 6 bases between the two germline ends. The CDR3 DNA reads as TGTGCCAGCAGGGCCTTAGAGACCCAGTACTTC. It is translated as CASRALETQYF.

V and J are TRBV19 and TRBJ1-4; possible D gene TRBD1, 5 bases. V lost 3 bases to trimming and J lost 7 bases, with 12 bases between them. This CDR3 has 14 residues. The germline CDR1 and CDR2 sequences are LNHDA and SQIVND (reference sequence). CDR3 DNA: TGTGCCAGTAGTATCTTGCGGGGCGGTGAAAAACTGTTTTTT. This translates into CASSILRGGEKLFF.

This chain joins TRBV11-3 and TRBJ1-1; the D is unclear. CDR3 length: 15 amino acids. V lost 0 bases to trimming and J lost 7 bases, with 15 bases between them. Germline V CDR1 and CDR2: SGHNT, YENEEA. Written as DNA, the CDR3 is TGTGCCAGCAGCTTAGATGGAAGGACTGTTGGTGAAGCTTTCTTT. It encodes CASSLDGRTVGEAFF.

V and J are TRBV7-6 and TRBJ2-5, with 7 bases that match TRBD1. V was clipped by 4 bases and J by 1 base; unmatched bases: 6. The CDR3 is 15 amino acids. Germline V gene sequence: CDR1 SGHVS, CDR2 FNYEAQ. The CDR3 reads CASSWGQTFQETQYF. The CDR3 nucleotides are TGTGCCAGCAGCTGGGGACAGACCTTCCAAGAGACCCAGTACTTC.

The chain links TRBV7-3 to TRBJ2-3, with 10 nucleotides matching TRBD2. Losses at the gene ends were 5 bases for V and 2 bases for J; bases not matched to a gene: 1. Looked up from germline, CDR1 is SGHTA and CDR2 is FQGTGA. The CDR3 length is 14 residues. The CDR3 DNA follows: TGTGCCAGCAGCACTAGCGGGGCCACAGATACGCAGTATTTT. This translates into CASSTSGATDTQYF.